This T cell receptor (beta chain) came from a study of T-cell reconstitution after alpha-beta-depleted transplantation in children. Unique molecular identifiers were incorporated when the TCRbeta library was constructed. Each CDR3 protein is one row after TCRdb ran MiXCR on the PCR reads. The sample consists of about 640,000 distinct CDR3 sequences, about 15% of them appearing once. The CDR3 loop spans 13 amino acids. Per the germline V gene, CDR1 is DFQATT and CDR2 is SNEGSKA (reference sequence). V dropped 5 bases and J dropped 2 bases, with 12 bases sitting between them. The chain links TRBV20-1 to TRBJ1-1; perhaps TRBD1 as D (5 bases). The specimen was PBMCs from the stem cell graft donor, collected from the stem cell graft. This sequence originates from a human donor who donated a stem cell graft to a child with acute myeloid leukemia. This chain's CDR3 is CSAPQGENTEAFF. For the CDR3, the DNA is TGCAGTGCTCCCCAAGGGGAAAACACTGAAGCTTTCTTT.